This T cell receptor beta chain comes out of a study of graft-versus-host responses after intestinal transplantation. Broader study findings: HvG clone declines early post-transplant were associated with peak circulating GvH levels.

A remark on this clone: Its antigen is undetermined.

The repertoire was sequenced with immunoSEQ multiplex PCR; TCRdb's copy has only in-frame clones and lacks some. The data show about 120,000 clones, roughly 96% seen once. The receptor was isolated from a human donor who received an intestinal transplant. Sequenced here: unstimulated CD8+ T cells sorted from spleen or lymph node cells, sampled before intestinal transplant.

CDR3 sequence reads: CASSLGGGDTGELFF. CDR3 sequence (DNA): TGCGCCAGCAGCTTGGGTGGGGGGGACACCGGGGAGCTGTTTTTT. The V call is TRBV5-1, the J call TRBJ2-2; 7 bases align to TRBD2. The CDR3 is 15 amino acids. V lost 0 bases to trimming and J lost 3 bases; unmatched junction nucleotides: 2. Germline V gene sequence: CDR1 SGHRS, CDR2 YFSETQ. The full variable domain, its missing parts supplied by reference TRBV5-1 and TRBJ2-2, is KAGVTQTPRYLIKTRGQQVTLSCSPISGHRSVSWYQQTPGQGLQFLFEYFSETQRNKGNFPGRFSGRQFSNSRSEMNVSTLELGDSALYLCASSLGGGDTGELFFGEGSRLTVL.